This T cell receptor beta chain appears in the sequencing data of a study of blood T cell repertoires in COVID-19. Background on the study: Samples taken during acute and convalescent COVID-19 were collected in the United States, Italy and Spain.

As handled by the study authors: Estimation of nucleated cell counts was performed using reference gene primer amplification. The assay was immunoSEQ multiplex PCR, and TCRdb's table has in-frame clones only and misses some. V, J and clone size were drawn from that table, and D and trimming were deduced from the DNA. The sample carries more than 200,000 clones, roughly 80% recorded once. This CDR3 contains 13 residues. Trimming cost V 3 bases and J 4 bases, with 9 bases left between them. Looked up from germline, CDR1 is ENHRY and CDR2 is SYGVKD. This chain connects TRBV10-3 to TRBJ2-5, with a possible D match to TRBD2 (5 bases). The sequencing sample was made of peripheral blood. The sequence was collected from a woman at least 80 years old with acute or convalescent COVID-19. The CDR3 DNA reads as TGTGCCATCAGTGACGGGATAGGAGAGACCCAGTACTTC. Protein: CAISDGIGETQYF.